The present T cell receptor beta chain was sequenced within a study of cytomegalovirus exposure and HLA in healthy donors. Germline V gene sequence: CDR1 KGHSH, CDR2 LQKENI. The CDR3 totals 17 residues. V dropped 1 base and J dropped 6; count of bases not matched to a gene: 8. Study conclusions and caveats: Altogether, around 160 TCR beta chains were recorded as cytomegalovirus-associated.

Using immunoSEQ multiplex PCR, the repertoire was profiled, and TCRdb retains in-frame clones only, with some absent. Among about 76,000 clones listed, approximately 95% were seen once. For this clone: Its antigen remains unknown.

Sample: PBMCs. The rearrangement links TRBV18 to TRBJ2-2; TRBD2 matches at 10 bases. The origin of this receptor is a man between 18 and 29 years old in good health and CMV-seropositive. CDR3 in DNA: TGTGCCAGCTCACCACGAGCGGGAGGGAGGAGCGCCGGGGAGCTGTTTTTT. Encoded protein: CASSPRAGGRSAGELFF.